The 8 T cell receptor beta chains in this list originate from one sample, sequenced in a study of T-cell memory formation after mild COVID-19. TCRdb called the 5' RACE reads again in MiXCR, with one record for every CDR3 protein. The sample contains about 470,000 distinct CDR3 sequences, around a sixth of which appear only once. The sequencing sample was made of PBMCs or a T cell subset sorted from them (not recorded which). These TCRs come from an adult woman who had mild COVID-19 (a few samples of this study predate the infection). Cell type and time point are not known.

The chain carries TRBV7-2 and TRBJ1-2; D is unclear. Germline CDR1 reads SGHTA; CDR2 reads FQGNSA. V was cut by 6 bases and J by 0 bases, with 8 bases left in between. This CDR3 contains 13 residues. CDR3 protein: CASSRAANYGYTF. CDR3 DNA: TGTGCCAGCAGTAGGGCGGCTAACTATGGCTACACCTTC.

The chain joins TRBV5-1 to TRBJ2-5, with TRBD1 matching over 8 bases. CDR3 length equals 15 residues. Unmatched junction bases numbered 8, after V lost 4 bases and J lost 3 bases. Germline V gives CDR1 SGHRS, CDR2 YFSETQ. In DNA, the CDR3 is TGCGCCAGCAGCCGCGGTGGGACAGGAAAAGAGACCCAGTACTTC. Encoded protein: CASSRGGTGKETQYF.

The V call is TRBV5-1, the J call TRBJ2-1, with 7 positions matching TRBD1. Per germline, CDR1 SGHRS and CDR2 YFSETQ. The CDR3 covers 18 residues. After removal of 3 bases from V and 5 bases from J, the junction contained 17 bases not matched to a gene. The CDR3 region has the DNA TGCGCCAGCAGCTCGCGACAGGGCAGGGAAACACGACACAATGAGCAGTTCTTC. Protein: CASSSRQGRETRHNEQFF.

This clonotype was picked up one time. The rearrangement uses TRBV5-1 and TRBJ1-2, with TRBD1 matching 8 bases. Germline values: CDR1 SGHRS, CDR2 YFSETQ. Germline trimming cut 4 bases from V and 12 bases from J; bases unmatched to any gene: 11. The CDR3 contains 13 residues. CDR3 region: CASSTGTGSIDTF. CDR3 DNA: TGCGCCAGCAGCACCGGGACAGGAAGCATCGACACCTTC.

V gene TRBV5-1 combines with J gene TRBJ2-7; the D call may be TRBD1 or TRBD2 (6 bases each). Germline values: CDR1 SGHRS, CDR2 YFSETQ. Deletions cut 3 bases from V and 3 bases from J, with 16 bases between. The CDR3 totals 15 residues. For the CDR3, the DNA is TGCGCCAGCAGCTCGGGGGCCCTACCCATCTACGAGCAGTACTTC. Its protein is CASSSGALPIYEQYF.

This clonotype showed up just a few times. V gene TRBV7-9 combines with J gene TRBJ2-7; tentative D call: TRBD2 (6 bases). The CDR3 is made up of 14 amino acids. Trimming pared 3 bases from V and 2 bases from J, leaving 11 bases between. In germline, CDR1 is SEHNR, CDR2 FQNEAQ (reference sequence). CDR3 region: CASSFDGGPYEQYF. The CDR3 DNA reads TGTGCCAGCAGCTTTGACGGGGGACCCTACGAGCAGTACTTC. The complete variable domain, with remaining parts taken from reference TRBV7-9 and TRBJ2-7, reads DTGVSQNPRHKITKRGQNVTFRCDPISEHNRLYWYRQTLGQGPEFLTYFQNEAQLEKSRLLSDRFSAERPKGSFSTLEIQRTEQGDSAMYLCASSFDGGPYEQYFGPGTRLTVT.

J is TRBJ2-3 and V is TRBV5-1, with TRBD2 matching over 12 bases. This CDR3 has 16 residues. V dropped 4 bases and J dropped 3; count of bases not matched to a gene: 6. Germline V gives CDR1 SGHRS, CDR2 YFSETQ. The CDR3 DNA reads TGCGCCAGCAGCGTGACTAGCGGGAGTGGGACAGATACGCAGTATTTT. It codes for CASSVTSGSGTDTQYF.

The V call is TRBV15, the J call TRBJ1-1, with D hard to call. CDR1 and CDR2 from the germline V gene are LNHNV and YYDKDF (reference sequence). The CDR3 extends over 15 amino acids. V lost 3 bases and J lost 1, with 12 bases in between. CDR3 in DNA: TGTGCCACCAGCAGGCAAAGGACGGCGAACACTGAAGCTTTCTTT. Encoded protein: CATSRQRTANTEAFF.